This T cell receptor (beta chain) was documented in a study of blood T cells in healthy people across ages. In germline, CDR1 is SQVTM, CDR2 ANQGSEA. The CDR3 spans 13 residues. V trimming: 7 bases; J trimming: 5 bases; junction bases outside the gene matches: 4. Then a second PCR, running roughly 7 to 11 cycles, was carried out with a sample-barcoded 5' primer and a J-beta primer mix. TCRdb passed the 5' RACE reads through MiXCR, listing each CDR3 protein once. This sample carries approximately 730,000 distinct CDR3 sequences, around 46% of them seen once, and the ten largest clones take 20% to 25%.

The origin of this receptor is a woman aged 55-69 years in good health. The sample was blood. This sequence joins TRBV29-1 and TRBJ1-6, with 8 bases fitting TRBD1. CDR3 in amino acids: CSAGQGDNSPLHF. CDR3 sequence (DNA): TGCAGCGCCGGACAGGGAGATAATTCACCCCTCCACTTT.